This T cell receptor (beta chain) was found in a study of control samples from healthy donors and cancer patients. The protocol was immunoSEQ multiplex PCR, while the TCRdb copy is restricted to in-frame clones and leaves out a portion. The repertoire holds roughly 150,000 clones, 88% seen once, with 1.5% to 2% in the top ten. Looked up from germline, CDR1 is GTSNPN and CDR2 is SVGIG (reference sequence). The ends were cut back, 0 bases at V and 6 bases at J, with 14 bases in the middle. This CDR3 spans 14 amino acids. Sequencing used blood. The chain links TRBV30 to TRBJ1-2; D is possibly TRBD1 (5 bases). This clonotype originated in a man between 18 and 29 years old in good health. CDR3 nucleotides: TGTGCCTGGAGTGTAAGGAGGTGGGGCCATGGCTACACCTTC. As protein: CAWSVRRWGHGYTF.